This TCR beta chain was identified in a study of T cell responses to AZD1222 COVID-19 vaccine listed by TCRdb under 2021. Background for the entire study: Because spike-specific TCR depth and breadth did not differ between the two schedules, AZD1222 recipients who got a second dose at roughly 4 weeks were pooled with those who got a second dose at roughly 12 weeks. A total of 233 trial participants underwent TCR sequencing, of whom nearly 210 received two doses of AZD1222 and about 25 received two doses of the MenACWY control vaccine. Enrollment into the trials was organized by age into subgroups of 18-55, 56-69 and 70-plus years, and those subgroups contained approximately 150, 30 and 60 TCR-sequenced participants, respectively. Paper-wide results and their limitations: In the small 56-69-year group, the increase in depth fell short of significance, most likely because of low power. Because no day 14 peak-response samples were available, repertoires were characterized only after the peak T cell response. Conclusions about previously exposed vaccinees are limited, since just a handful of AZD1222 recipients were seropositive for SARS-CoV-2 at baseline. After two AZD1222 doses, both the breadth and the depth of spike-specific TCRs were significantly higher than at day 0 and than in MenACWY recipients. Most participants were white British and females outnumbered males, and the authors suggested that clonal diversity may have been underestimated. Nearly half of unique spike-specific TCRs reportedly recognized epitopes outside regions mutated in the B.1.351 and B.1.1.7 variants. The vaccine-associated CD4 TCRs covered the entire spike protein, and the dominant responses fell in regions 160-218 and 743-854.

The sample's time point label, decoded: baseline before first vaccination. Vaccinee samples came from UK trials COV001 and COV002, including a single-blind randomized controlled phase 2/3 trial of AZD1222 (ChAdOx1 nCoV-19) in healthy adults. For TCRbeta chain sequencing, PBMC samples were collected from trial participants at day 0 and at day 28 after the second dose. The CDR3 regions of human TCRbeta chains were subjected to immunosequencing. Per the authors' processing: TCRs in the repertoires were matched against a reference library of SARS-CoV-2-specific TCRs that had been generated with the MIRA antigen-specificity platform. Breadth was defined as the fraction of unique TCRs that were SARS-CoV-2-associated, and depth was defined as the fraction of total T cells that were SARS-CoV-2-associated. Using the MIRA data, each spike-specific TCR was assigned both to the spike region to which the TCR was reactive and to a CD4 or CD8 class. Log10-transformed breadth and depth values were compared by one-way ANOVA with Sidak's multiple comparisons tests. Drawn from immuneACCESS, this table holds only the in-frame rearrangements with V and J called that TCRdb kept. Clones are partly lost; checked studies trace under half to an unresolved V gene and leave the rest unexplained. The D gene and trimming were derived from the DNA, and the V and J assignments and clone size from that table. The sample yields 95,000 to 150,000 clones; around nine tenths were counted once. The ten largest account for 1.7% of the sample.

As for this clone: No antigen is known for it. No base qualities exist here, and no much larger clone lies one base off it.

For CDR1 and CDR2, the germline V gene (reference sequence) lists SEHNR and FQNEAQ. Relative to germline, V is 3 bases shorter and J is 0 bases shorter, with 8 bases between their ends. From cysteine to phenylalanine, the CDR3 is 15 amino acids long. Of all the DNA, just the CDR3 is kept, 45 bases in frame from base 1. The TCR sequence derives from an adult in good health. The V gene is TRBV7-9 and the J gene is TRBJ2-2; the D segment could be TRBD1, given 5 matching bases. The sequences come from peripheral blood, collected on day 0 of AZD1222 vaccination. The CDR3 region reads CASSFDSPNTGELFF. The nucleotides are TGTGCCAGCAGCTTTGACAGTCCGAACACCGGGGAGCTGTTTTTT.